The 26 T cell receptor beta chains reported below all come from one sample, sequenced in a study of graft-versus-host responses after intestinal transplantation. These TCRs' antigens remain unknown. The assay was immunoSEQ multiplex PCR, and TCRdb's table has in-frame clones only and misses some. Altogether more than 100,000 clones are present, 93% being singletons, with the ten largest covering less than 1.5%. Sample: unstimulated CD8+ T cells sorted from spleen or lymph node cells, taken before intestinal transplant. These TCRs come from a human donor who received an intestinal transplant.

The rearrangement uses TRBV5-6 and TRBJ2-5, with a possible D match to TRBD1 (5 bases). V lost 1 base and J lost 5, with 9 bases in between. CDR1 is SGHDT and CDR2 is YYEEEE in the germline V gene. The CDR3 has 13 residues. The CDR3 region is CASSLKGAETQYF. CDR3 coding DNA: TGTGCCAGCAGCTTGAAAGGGGCCGAGACCCAGTACTTC.

The rearrangement uses TRBV7-7 and TRBJ1-1, with D perhaps matching TRBD1 (5 bases). Germline loops: CDR1 SSHAT, CDR2 FNYEAQ (reference sequence). There are 13 residues in the CDR3. V was pared by 3 bases and J by 4 bases, with 9 bases between. CDR3 amino acids: CASSLGLGTEAFF. CDR3 nucleotide sequence: TGTGCCAGCAGCTTGGGGCTGGGCACTGAAGCTTTCTTT.

This chain uses TRBV27 with TRBJ2-1, with 9 nucleotides matching TRBD2. CDR1 and CDR2 (germline): MNHEY, SMNVEV (reference sequence). V lost 3 bases and J lost 9; bases outside the gene matches: 9. CDR3 length equals 15 residues. As DNA, the CDR3 is TGTGCCAGCAGTTTGGGTGCGGGGGGGCTGTCTGAGCAGTTCTTC. Amino acid sequence: CASSLGAGGLSEQFF.

This chain joins TRBV19 and TRBJ1-5; D is ambiguous. Germline CDR1 and CDR2: LNHDA and SQIVND (reference sequence). The V end lost 3 bases, the J end lost 9 bases, and 12 bases lay between the germline ends. The CDR3 runs 13 residues. CDR3 bases: TGTGCCAGTAGTATGAAGGGCATCGGGCCCCAGCATTTT. Amino acid sequence: CASSMKGIGPQHF.

The chain combines TRBV5-1 with TRBJ2-1; the match to TRBD2 covers 9 bases. The germline CDR1 and CDR2 sequences are SGHRS and YFSETQ. The V gene end was trimmed by 4 bases and the J gene end by 6 bases; junction bases not matched to a gene: 11. This CDR3 comprises 16 residues. CDR3 nucleotide sequence: TGCGCCAGCAGCGTCTCTAGCGGGGTATTCGCCAATGAGCAGTTCTTC. Protein sequence: CASSVSSGVFANEQFF.

The chain is built from TRBV6-5 and TRBJ1-1; weak D call: TRBD1 (5 bases). The CDR3 loop spans 14 amino acids. In germline, CDR1 is MNHEY, CDR2 SVGAGI. Trimming cost V 6 bases and J 1 base, with 12 bases left between them. Here the CDR3 DNA reads TGTGCCAGCAGGCACGGGACGGGGAACACTGAAGCTTTCTTT. Protein product: CASRHGTGNTEAFF.

V usage is TRBV11-1 and J usage is TRBJ1-2; D not certain. Per the germline V gene, CDR1 is SGHAT and CDR2 is FQDESV (reference sequence). This CDR3 is built from 15 residues. Trimming left V 2 bases short and J 0 bases short, with 10 bases between. In nucleotides, the CDR3 is TGTGCCAGCAGCTTATATCGGACCGCTAACTATGGCTACACCTTC. Protein product: CASSLYRTANYGYTF.

The chain employs TRBV12-5 and TRBJ1-3, with D uncertain. V lost 5 bases and J 3 bases, leaving 11 bases between the germline ends. The CDR3 runs to 14 residues. CDR1 and CDR2 from the germline V gene are LGHNT and FRNRAP. The CDR3 DNA follows: TGTGCTAGTGGTCTTGATTACATTGGAAACACCATATATTTT. Encoded protein: CASGLDYIGNTIYF.

This clone was recorded only once. V gene TRBV2 combines with J gene TRBJ1-2; D is ambiguous. Trimming took 3 bases from V and 0 from J, leaving 14 bases between them. This CDR3 spans 16 amino acids. Germline V lookup: CDR1 SNHLY, CDR2 FYNNEI. The CDR3, as DNA: TGTGCCAGCAGTGACCCGCGGCGGAACGCTAACTATGGCTACACCTTC. Amino acid sequence: CASSDPRRNANYGYTF.

The V call is TRBV6-6, the J call TRBJ1-2, with D possibly being TRBD1 (6 bases). The CDR3 consists of 12 residues. V was trimmed by 5 bases and J by 6 bases, leaving 10 bases between them. Germline V CDR1 and CDR2: MNHNY, SVGAGI (reference sequence). In nucleotides, the CDR3 is TGTGCCAGCAGTGGGGGCCTCAATGGCTACACCTTC. Translating gives CASSGGLNGYTF.

This clone was observed a single time. This chain connects TRBV2 to TRBJ2-1; 8 bases are shared with TRBD2. CDR1 and CDR2 (germline): SNHLY, FYNNEI. The CDR3 is 17 amino acids. The V segment lost 2 bases and the J segment 5 bases; nucleotides outside the gene matches: 11. The CDR3 protein is CASSESSGGALDNEQFF. The CDR3 region has the DNA TGTGCCAGCAGTGAATCCTCCGGGGGGGCCCTCGACAATGAGCAGTTCTTC.

This chain uses TRBV14 with TRBJ2-7, with D perhaps matching TRBD1 (5 bases). V shed 5 bases and J shed 6 bases, with 17 bases lying between them. Germline CDR1 and CDR2: SGHDN and FVKESK. The CDR3 consists of 14 residues. The DNA of the CDR3 is TGTGCCAGCAGCGCCCGACAGACCGACTTCGAGCAGTACTTC. The encoded protein is CASSARQTDFEQYF.

The chain joins TRBV10-3 to TRBJ2-7; 7 positions agree with TRBD2. Trimming removed 0 bases from V and 6 bases from J; junction bases left unmatched: 5. The CDR3 consists of 14 residues. Germline lookup yields CDR1 ENHRY and CDR2 SYGVKD. The CDR3 DNA follows: TGTGCCATCAGTGAGTCCCTAGCGGCGGTCGAGCAGTACTTC. Its protein is CAISESLAAVEQYF.

The rearrangement uses TRBV4-1 and TRBJ2-5; the D is unclear. This CDR3 has 12 residues. Per the germline V gene, CDR1 is MGHRA and CDR2 is YSYEKL. V was pared by 3 bases and J by 3 bases, with 5 bases between. CDR3 loop: CASSHREETQYF. CDR3 bases: TGCGCCAGCAGCCACCGAGAAGAGACCCAGTACTTC.

The V call is TRBV19, the J call TRBJ1-2; 7 positions agree with TRBD1. This CDR3 spans 16 amino acids. Germline trimming cut 3 bases from V and 4 bases from J; bases unmatched to any gene: 11. Germline values: CDR1 LNHDA, CDR2 SQIVND (reference sequence). This CDR3 is CASSMEGAQGLYGYTF. The CDR3 DNA follows: TGTGCCAGTAGTATGGAGGGGGCGCAGGGGCTCTATGGCTACACCTTC.

CDR3 amino acids: CASSDTNLEGQFLYGYTF. The CDR3 DNA reads TGTGCCAGCAGTGACACGAACCTGGAAGGACAGTTCCTCTATGGCTACACCTTC. This chain links TRBV6-4 with TRBJ1-2; tentatively, D is TRBD1 (6 bases). The germline V gene encodes CDR1 MRHNA and CDR2 SNTAGT. CDR3 size: 18 residues. Deletions cut 2 bases from V and 4 bases from J, with 23 bases between.

V is TRBV10-2 and J is TRBJ1-2; unclear D gene. The CDR3 covers 14 residues. CDR1 and CDR2 (germline): WSHSY, SAAADI. The ends were cut back, 0 bases at V and 12 bases at J, with 17 bases in the middle. The CDR3 DNA sequence: TGCGCCAGCAGTGAGTCGAGGGTGACGACGAGTCACACCTTC. It specifies CASSESRVTTSHTF.

V usage is TRBV7-8 and J usage is TRBJ1-1, with TRBD1 identical over 7 bases. V gave up 4 bases and J gave up 4 bases; unmatched junction bases: 6. The germline V gene encodes CDR1 SGHVS and CDR2 FQNEAQ. The CDR3 has 14 amino acids. CDR3 sequence (DNA): TGTGCCAGCAGCTCAACAGGGGTCGTCACTGAAGCTTTCTTT. It encodes CASSSTGVVTEAFF. The full variable domain, in which reference TRBV7-8 and TRBJ1-1 provide the parts outside the CDR3, is GAGVSQSPRYKVAKRGQDVALRCDPISGHVSLFWYQQALGQGPEFLTYFQNEAQLDKSGLPSDRFFAERPEGSVSTLKIQRTQQEDSAVYLCASSSTGVVTEAFFGQGTRLTVV.

This chain connects TRBV9 to TRBJ2-2; 9 bases line up with TRBD2. Trimming removed 3 bases from V and 5 bases from J; junction bases left unmatched: 8. Germline CDR1 SGDLS, CDR2 YYNGEE. The CDR3 is made up of 16 amino acids. CDR3 in DNA: TGTGCCAGCAGCGCCCGACTAGCGGACTATACCGGGGAGCTGTTTTTT. Its translation is CASSARLADYTGELFF.

This CDR3 reads CASSHHQGPGRVNTGELFF. The CDR3 nucleotides are TGCGCCAGCAGCCACCACCAGGGGCCAGGGAGGGTGAACACCGGGGAGCTGTTTTTT. The gene calls are TRBV4-1 and TRBJ2-2, with TRBD2 as a possible D gene (7 bases). The V and J ends lost 3 bases and 1 base respectively, with 21 bases between them. The CDR3 is 19 amino acids. Germline CDR1 MGHRA, CDR2 YSYEKL.

The rearrangement uses TRBV11-3 and TRBJ2-1; 11 nucleotides agree with TRBD2. The V segment lost 5 bases and the J segment 1 base; nucleotides outside the gene matches: 4. The CDR3 spans 16 residues. CDR1 and CDR2 (germline): SGHNT, YENEEA. The CDR3: CASSPRTSGSYNEQFF. Here the CDR3 DNA reads TGTGCCAGCAGCCCCCGGACTAGCGGGTCCTACAATGAGCAGTTCTTC.

The V and J genes are TRBV19 and TRBJ2-1, with D possibly matching TRBD1 (5 bases). The CDR3 spans 16 residues. Germline V gene sequence: CDR1 LNHDA, CDR2 SQIVND (reference sequence). Trimming removed 3 bases at V and 4 bases at J, with 16 bases between. Here the CDR3 reads CASSIQGTDTYNEQFF. DNA of the CDR3: TGTGCCAGTAGTATCCAGGGAACAGATACATACAATGAGCAGTTCTTC. The complete variable domain, with remaining parts taken from reference TRBV19 and TRBJ2-1, reads DGGITQSPKYLFRKEGQNVTLSCEQNLNHDAMYWYRQDPGQGLRLIYYSQIVNDFQKGDIAEGYSVSREKKESFPLTVTSAQKNPTAFYLCASSIQGTDTYNEQFFGPGTRLTVL.

V usage is TRBV7-9 and J usage is TRBJ1-2; D is perhaps TRBD1 (5 bases). CDR1 is SEHNR and CDR2 is FQNEAQ in the germline V gene (reference sequence). V lost 7 bases, J lost 8 bases, and 14 bases lay in between. CDR3 length: 12 amino acids. The chain's CDR3 is CASTLTGRGYTF. The CDR3 region has the DNA TGTGCCAGCACCCTCACGGGACGAGGCTACACCTTC.

The genes are TRBV7-8 and TRBJ2-2; D remains unclear. CDR3 length: 12 amino acids. Germline V CDR1 and CDR2: SGHVS, FQNEAQ. With 7 bases removed from V and 1 base from J, the gap between germline ends came to 4 bases. CDR3 in amino acids: CASIGNTGELFF. The CDR3 DNA is TGTGCCAGCATAGGGAACACCGGGGAGCTGTTTTTT.

The V gene is TRBV14, the J gene TRBJ2-1; D perhaps matches TRBD2 (6 bases). Deletions cut 3 bases from V and 6 bases from J, with 18 bases between. The CDR3 totals 16 residues. From germline, CDR1 is SGHDN and CDR2 FVKESK. DNA for the CDR3: TGTGCCAGCAGCCATACCGGGGGTGGTTTCTTCAATGAGCAGTTCTTC. It is translated as CASSHTGGGFFNEQFF.

This chain links TRBV13 with TRBJ2-1, with a weak D call TRBD1 (5 bases). Germline V lookup: CDR1 PRHDT, CDR2 FYEKMQ (reference sequence). CDR3 length: 15 amino acids. V was trimmed by 0 bases and J by 1 base, leaving 7 bases between them. The CDR3 reads CASSLGGASYNEQFF. The CDR3 DNA reads as TGTGCCAGCAGCTTAGGAGGGGCGTCCTACAATGAGCAGTTCTTC.